A single sample gave rise to the 18 T cell receptor beta chains below, sequenced in a study of CD8 T cells in Susac syndrome. Reverse transcription used roughly 0.5 to 1 ug RNA and random hexamers. TCRdb called the immunoSEQ multiplex PCR reads again in MiXCR, with one record for every CDR3 protein. The table shows roughly 60,000 distinct CDR3 sequences, with approximately 92% occurring only once. Input material: CD8+ T cells from PBMCs. Receptors originate from a human donor in good health.

The chain employs TRBV12-5 and TRBJ2-2; no clear D gene. Germline V gene lookup returns CDR1 LGHNT and CDR2 FRNRAP. Deletions cut 2 bases from V and 7 bases from J, with 5 bases between. The CDR3 has 12 amino acids. CDR3 DNA: TGTGCTAGTGGTTTGAAGATCGGGGAGCTGTTTTTT. As protein: CASGLKIGELFF.

The chain joins TRBV19 to TRBJ2-7; D is possibly TRBD1 (5 bases). The V end lost 5 bases, the J end lost 3 bases, and 14 bases lay between the germline ends. The CDR3 runs 14 residues. Germline V CDR1 and CDR2: LNHDA, SQIVND (reference sequence). The CDR3 DNA follows: TGTGCCAGTAGTGTGCCGACAGAATTCTACGAGCAGTACTTC. Protein product: CASSVPTEFYEQYF.

The chain carries TRBV24-1 and TRBJ2-2; no clear D. Germline CDR1 reads KGHDR; CDR2 reads SFDVKD. Trimming cost V 3 bases and J 6 bases, with 10 bases left between them. CDR3 length equals 14 residues. CDR3 in amino acids: CATSDLSGPGELFF. The CDR3 DNA is TGTGCCACCAGTGATCTATCAGGCCCCGGGGAGCTGTTTTTT.

The chain uses TRBV11-2 and TRBJ2-1; D remains ambiguous. Trimming shortened V by 4 bases and J by 5 bases, and 3 bases separated the two germline ends. The CDR3 consists of 11 residues. Germline CDR1 is SGHAT and CDR2 is FQNNGV. As DNA, the CDR3 is TGTGCCAGCAGCTATAACAATGAGCAGTTCTTC. It encodes CASSYNNEQFF.

The V and J genes are TRBV6-1 and TRBJ1-5; D gene unclear. The CDR3 sequence is 17 residues long. Germline V gives CDR1 MNHNS, CDR2 SASEGT. Trimming shortened V by 1 base and J by 0 bases, and 13 bases separated the two germline ends. This CDR3 is CASSEVWADTSNQPQHF. As DNA, the CDR3 is TGTGCCAGCAGTGAAGTTTGGGCAGACACTAGCAATCAGCCCCAGCATTTT.

A single count supports this clonotype. The V gene is TRBV12-3 or TRBV12-4, the J gene TRBJ1-1, with 7 bases fitting TRBD1. Unmatched junction bases numbered 1, after V lost 2 bases and J lost 4 bases. This CDR3 region has 13 residues. The CDR3 region has the DNA TGTGCCAGCAGTTTACCAGGGGGCACTGAAGCTTTCTTT. Its protein is CASSLPGGTEAFF.

The chain uses TRBV28 and TRBJ1-1; tentative D call: TRBD1 (5 bases). CDR1 and CDR2 from the germline V gene are MDHEN and SYDVKM. CDR3 length: 14 residues. The V end was cut by 6 bases, the J end by 11 bases, with 22 bases between. CDR3 region: CASRWGGKGDSAFF. CDR3 coding DNA: TGTGCCAGCAGATGGGGGGGGAAGGGAGATTCCGCTTTCTTT.

V gene TRBV2 combines with J gene TRBJ2-3, with TRBD2 matching over 9 bases. This CDR3 has 16 amino acids. J lost 10 bases, V lost 10 bases, and 21 bases had no gene match. Per germline, CDR1 SNHLY and CDR2 FYNNEI. CDR3 sequence (DNA): TGTGCCATCCAGCAGTATAGCGGGGGAACCTCCCCGGCGCAGTATTTT. Its translation is CAIQQYSGGTSPAQYF.

The chain has TRBV6-2 or TRBV6-3 and TRBJ1-5; TRBD1 matches at 10 bases. V gave up 5 bases and J gave up 7 bases; unmatched junction bases: 5. The CDR3 runs to 14 residues. The germline gives CDR1 MNHEY, CDR2 SVGEGT. Here the CDR3 reads CASSPTGGWQPQHF. The CDR3 DNA sequence: TGTGCCAGCAGTCCGACAGGGGGCTGGCAGCCCCAGCATTTT.

This sequence joins TRBV11-2 and TRBJ2-7, with D possibly called TRBD1 or TRBD2 (5 bases each). CDR1 is SGHAT and CDR2 is FQNNGV in the germline V gene. Trimming removed 8 bases from V and 4 bases from J, with 15 bases in between. The CDR3 sequence is 13 residues long. CDR3 nucleotides: TGTGCCAGCCTAGGGACCCCTCAATACGAGCAGTACTTC. It yields the protein CASLGTPQYEQYF. Complete variable domain (other parts from reference TRBV11-2 and TRBJ2-7): EAGVAQSPRYKIIEKRQSVAFWCNPISGHATLYWYQQILGQGPKLLIQFQNNGVVDDSQLPKDRFSAERLKGVDSTLKIQPAKLEDSAVYLCASLGTPQYEQYFGPGTRLTVT.

Worth noting for this clonotype: At one boundary the junction diverges from the germline segment, which might be a read error. This chain uses TRBV11-2 with TRBJ2-2, with a tentative D call TRBD2 (5 bases). The CDR3 has 14 amino acids. CDR1 SGHAT and CDR2 FQNNGV come from the germline V gene. The CDR3: CASSLVTNTGEPFF. In DNA form, the CDR3 reads TGTGCCAGCAGCCTGGTAACGAACACCGGGGAGCCGTTTTTT. Full variable domain (rest looked up from reference TRBV11-2 and TRBJ2-2): EAGVAQSPRYKIIEKRQSVAFWCNPISGHATLYWYQQILGQGPKLLIQFQNNGVVDDSQLPKDRFSAERLKGVDSTLKIQPAKLEDSAVYLCASSLVTNTGEPFFGEGSRLTVL.

The chain uses TRBV9 and TRBJ1-5; perhaps TRBD1 as D (6 bases). The germline gives CDR1 SGDLS, CDR2 YYNGEE. The CDR3 covers 14 residues. V was clipped by 3 bases and J by 7 bases, with 14 bases between them. The CDR3 nucleotides are TGTGCCAGCAGCGCCGACCACAGGGTGCAGCCCCAGCATTTT. Protein: CASSADHRVQPQHF.

The rearrangement uses TRBV29-1 and TRBJ2-7, with D possibly TRBD2 on 6 matching bases. CDR1 and CDR2 from the germline V gene are SQVTM and ANQGSEA. V was shortened by 4 bases and J by 0 bases, with 13 bases between the two germline ends. The CDR3 is 14 residues long. CDR3 coding DNA: TGCAGCGTTGTCTTGGAGGGAAGCTCCTACGAGCAGTACTTC. Translation: CSVVLEGSSYEQYF.

This chain uses TRBV7-3 with TRBJ2-3, with 7 nucleotides matching TRBD2. Germline loops: CDR1 SGHTA, CDR2 FQGTGA. J gave up 4 bases and V 2 bases, and 6 bases lay outside the gene matches. The CDR3 totals 15 residues. CDR3 region: CASSLVAGRADTQYF. The CDR3 DNA is TGTGCCAGCAGCTTAGTAGCGGGCAGGGCAGATACGCAGTATTTT.

The chain carries TRBV30 and TRBJ2-7; TRBD1 aligns across 7 bases. CDR1 GTSNPN and CDR2 SVGIG come from the germline V gene (reference sequence). The CDR3 has 14 amino acids. V shed 4 bases and J 0 bases; nucleotides not matched to a gene: 6. CDR3 loop: CAWKKAGGSYEQYF. CDR3 sequence (DNA): TGTGCCTGGAAAAAAGCAGGGGGCTCCTACGAGCAGTACTTC.

The J gene is TRBJ1-1, the V gene TRBV6-5, with D possibly TRBD1 on 5 matching bases. Germline CDR1 MNHEY, CDR2 SVGAGI. The CDR3 consists of 15 residues. The V end lost 0 bases, the J end lost 0 bases, and 8 bases lay between the germline ends. CDR3 nucleotides: TGTGCCAGCAGTTACTCCGGGGGGGTGAACACTGAAGCTTTCTTT. It yields the protein CASSYSGGVNTEAFF.

The rearrangement links TRBV6-6 to TRBJ1-5, with D unclear. The germline gives CDR1 MNHNY, CDR2 SVGAGI (reference sequence). V was shortened by 2 bases and J by 3 bases, with 2 bases between the two germline ends. This CDR3 comprises 12 residues. CDR3 nucleotide sequence: TGTGCCAGCAGTTACACCAATCAGCCCCAGCATTTT. This codes for CASSYTNQPQHF.

Here the CDR3 reads CASSWTANQPQHF. CDR3 DNA sequence: TGTGCCAGCAGTTGGACAGCAAATCAGCCCCAGCATTTT. This chain joins TRBV6-5 and TRBJ1-5; maybe TRBD1 (6 bases). Germline lookup yields CDR1 MNHEY and CDR2 SVGAGI. This CDR3 spans 13 amino acids. Between the trimmed V and J ends, which lost 4 bases and 4 bases, there was a span of 8 bases.